This is a list of T cell receptor beta chains from one sample in a study of a mutant IDH1 vaccine in newly diagnosed glioma. This table comes from immunoSEQ multiplex PCR, and its TCRdb copy is limited to in-frame clones, with some not included. The data hold 35,000 to 45,000 clones, with about 83% observed a single time. Their specific antigens are unknown. Sequenced material: PBMCs, taken from a glioma patient whose treatment included an IDH1 peptide vaccine. The receptors were gathered from a woman aged 45-65 years with glioma. CDR3s include the opening cysteine and the closing phenylalanine or tryptophan. The order of the fields is CDR3 DNA, CDR3 protein, V gene, J gene, clone size, D gene. A D gene is named only where the DNA matches it firmly. Expanded clones get a size class; other rows say once, few or many, or leave the size out.

CDR3nt: TGTGCCAGCAGGGCTAGCGGCTCCACCGGGGAGCTGTTTTTT; CDR3aa: CASRASGSTGELFF; v_gene: TRBV9; j_gene: TRBJ2-2; abundance: .; d_gene: TRBD2
CDR3nt: TGCGCCAGCAGCCTGACTCCCACCTACGAGCAGTACTTC; CDR3aa: CASSLTPTYEQYF; v_gene: TRBV4-1; j_gene: TRBJ2-7; abundance: .; d_gene: .
CDR3nt: TGTGCCAGCAGTGAAACGATGACTGAAGCTTTCTTT; CDR3aa: CASSETMTEAFF; v_gene: TRBV6-1; j_gene: TRBJ1-1; abundance: .; d_gene: .
CDR3nt: TGCGCCAGCAGCCAAGAGTGGGGGATCCGGGTGAGGGATAATTCACCCCTCCACTTT; CDR3aa: CASSQEWGIRVRDNSPLHF; v_gene: TRBV4-1; j_gene: TRBJ1-6; abundance: .; d_gene: .
CDR3nt: TGTGCCAGTAGTTCCGACAGGGGGAGAGGGGACACTGAAGCTTTCTTT; CDR3aa: CASSSDRGRGDTEAFF; v_gene: TRBV19; j_gene: TRBJ1-1; abundance: .; d_gene: TRBD1
CDR3nt: TGTGCCAGCAGCGTGAGGGGGGGCACAGATACGCAGTATTTT; CDR3aa: CASSVRGGTDTQYF; v_gene: TRBV9; j_gene: TRBJ2-3; abundance: .; d_gene: .
CDR3nt: TGTGCCAGCTCACCGGGACAGAGGGGGGAGCAGTACTTC; CDR3aa: CASSPGQRGEQYF; v_gene: TRBV18; j_gene: TRBJ2-7; abundance: .; d_gene: TRBD1
CDR3nt: TGCGCCAGCAGCCAAGATTCCGCCCCTCCCTACAATGAGCAGTTCTTC; CDR3aa: CASSQDSAPPYNEQFF; v_gene: TRBV4-1; j_gene: TRBJ2-1; abundance: .; d_gene: .
CDR3nt: TGCGCCAGCAGCCCCGGGACGTTTAACACCGGGGAGCTGTTTTTT; CDR3aa: CASSPGTFNTGELFF; v_gene: TRBV4-3; j_gene: TRBJ2-2; abundance: once; d_gene: .
CDR3nt: TGTGCCATCAGTGACCCATACTACGACACTGAAGCTTTCTTT; CDR3aa: CAISDPYYDTEAFF; v_gene: TRBV10-3; j_gene: TRBJ1-1; abundance: .; d_gene: .
CDR3nt: TGCGCCAGCAGCTTGTCTTCTGGGACAGGGCGACCTGAAGCTTTCTTT; CDR3aa: CASSLSSGTGRPEAFF; v_gene: TRBV5-1; j_gene: TRBJ1-1; abundance: .; d_gene: TRBD1
CDR3nt: TGTGCCAGCAGCCAAGGAGGGGATGTGGATACGCAGTATTTT; CDR3aa: CASSQGGDVDTQYF; v_gene: TRBV4-2; j_gene: TRBJ2-3; abundance: .; d_gene: .
CDR3nt: TGTGCCAGCAGCCCCCCGATGGGGGTGACTGAAGCTTTCTTT; CDR3aa: CASSPPMGVTEAFF; v_gene: TRBV7-2; j_gene: TRBJ1-1; abundance: .; d_gene: .
CDR3nt: TGTGCCAGCAGATTCGGGACAGGTGGAGTAGCTTTCTTT; CDR3aa: CASRFGTGGVAFF; v_gene: TRBV2; j_gene: TRBJ1-1; abundance: .; d_gene: TRBD1
CDR3nt: TGCGCCAGCAGCTTGGGACAGTCTAGCACAGATACGCAGTATTTT; CDR3aa: CASSLGQSSTDTQYF; v_gene: TRBV5-1; j_gene: TRBJ2-3; abundance: .; d_gene: .
CDR3nt: TGCGCCAGCAGCTATGATAGAAACACCATATATTTT; CDR3aa: CASSYDRNTIYF; v_gene: TRBV5-1; j_gene: TRBJ1-3; abundance: .; d_gene: .
CDR3nt: TGTGCCAGCAGCGTAGGGGACAGTACCGGGGAGCTGTTTTTT; CDR3aa: CASSVGDSTGELFF; v_gene: TRBV9; j_gene: TRBJ2-2; abundance: .; d_gene: TRBD1
CDR3nt: TGCGCCAGCAGCTTGCAAGTCGCGGGGAACACTGAAGCTTTCTTT; CDR3aa: CASSLQVAGNTEAFF; v_gene: TRBV5-1; j_gene: TRBJ1-1; abundance: .; d_gene: .
CDR3nt: TGTGCCAGCAGGATACTAGCGTTCTCCTACAATGAGCAGTTCTTC; CDR3aa: CASRILAFSYNEQFF; v_gene: TRBV7-8; j_gene: TRBJ2-1; abundance: .; d_gene: TRBD2
CDR3nt: TGCGCCAGCAGCCCTGGCCGGGGCTACTCTGGAAACACCATATATTTT; CDR3aa: CASSPGRGYSGNTIYF; v_gene: TRBV4-1; j_gene: TRBJ1-3; abundance: .; d_gene: .
CDR3nt: TGTGCCAGCAGCTTAGCGGTGGGGGACGGCTACACCTTC; CDR3aa: CASSLAVGDGYTF; v_gene: TRBV7-9; j_gene: TRBJ1-2; abundance: .; d_gene: .
CDR3nt: TGTGCCAGCTCTAGCGGGGGGGAAACAGATACGCAGTATTTT; CDR3aa: CASSSGGETDTQYF; v_gene: TRBV27; j_gene: TRBJ2-3; abundance: once; d_gene: TRBD2
CDR3nt: TGTGCCAGCAGTGAACGGTCCGAAGCTTTCTTT; CDR3aa: CASSERSEAFF; v_gene: TRBV2; j_gene: TRBJ1-1; abundance: few; d_gene: .
CDR3nt: TGTGCCAGCAGTTTGACAGGGGAAAACACTGAAGCTTTCTTT; CDR3aa: CASSLTGENTEAFF; v_gene: TRBV6-6; j_gene: TRBJ1-1; abundance: .; d_gene: TRBD1
CDR3nt: TGTGCCAGCAGCTCTGGGCCCATAGGGGGCTACACCTTC; CDR3aa: CASSSGPIGGYTF; v_gene: TRBV7-2; j_gene: TRBJ1-2; abundance: .; d_gene: .